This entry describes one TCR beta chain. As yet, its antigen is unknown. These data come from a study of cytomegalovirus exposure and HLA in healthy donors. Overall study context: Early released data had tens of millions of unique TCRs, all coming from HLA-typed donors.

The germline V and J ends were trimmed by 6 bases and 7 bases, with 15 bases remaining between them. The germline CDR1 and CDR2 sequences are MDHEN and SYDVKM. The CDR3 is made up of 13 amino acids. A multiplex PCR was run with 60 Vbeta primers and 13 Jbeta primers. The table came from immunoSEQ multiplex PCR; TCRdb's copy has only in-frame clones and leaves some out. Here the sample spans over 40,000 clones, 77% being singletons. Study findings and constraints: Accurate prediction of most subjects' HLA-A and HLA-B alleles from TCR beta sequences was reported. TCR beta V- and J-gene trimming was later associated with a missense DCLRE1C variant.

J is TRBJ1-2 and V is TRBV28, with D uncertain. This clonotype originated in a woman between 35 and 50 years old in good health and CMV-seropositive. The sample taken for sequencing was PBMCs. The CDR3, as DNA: TGTGCCAGCAGCTCCCAGAGGTCGAGTGGCTACACCTTC. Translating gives CASSSQRSSGYTF.